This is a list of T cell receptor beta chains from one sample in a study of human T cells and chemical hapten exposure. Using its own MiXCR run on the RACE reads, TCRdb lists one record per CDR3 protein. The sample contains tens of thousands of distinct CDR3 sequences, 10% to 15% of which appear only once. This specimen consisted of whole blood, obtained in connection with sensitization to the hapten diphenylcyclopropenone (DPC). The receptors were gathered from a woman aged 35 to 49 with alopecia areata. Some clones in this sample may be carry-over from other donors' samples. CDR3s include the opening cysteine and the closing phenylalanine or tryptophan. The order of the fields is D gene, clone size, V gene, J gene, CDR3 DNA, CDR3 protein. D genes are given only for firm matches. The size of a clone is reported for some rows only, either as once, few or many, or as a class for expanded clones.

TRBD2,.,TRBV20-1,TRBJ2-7,TGCGGTGCTAGAAGCGGGGTTAGCGGGGGGTACGAGCAGTACTTC,CGARSGVSGGYEQYF
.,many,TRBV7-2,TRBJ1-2,TGTGCCAGCAGCCGGACGAGGCAGACAGCTAACTATGGCTACACCTTC,CASSRTRQTANYGYTF
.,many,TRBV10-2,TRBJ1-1,TGCGCCAGCAGTGAAGAGGACATGAACACTGAAGCTTTCTTT,CASSEEDMNTEAFF
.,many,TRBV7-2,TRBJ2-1,TGTGCCAGCAGCTCAGATCAACAGAATGAGCAGTTCTTC,CASSSDQQNEQFF
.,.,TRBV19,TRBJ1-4,TGTGCCAGTAGTATCAGCAGGGTTGCTAATGAAAAACTGTTTTTT,CASSISRVANEKLFF
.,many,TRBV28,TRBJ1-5,TGTGCCAGCAGTTCCCTTACGGGCCTGGGAGAGGACAATCAGCCCCAGCATTTT,CASSSLTGLGEDNQPQHF
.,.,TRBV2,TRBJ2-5,TGTGCCAGCAGACCCGGGGGCTCGTACAAGTACTTC,CASRPGGSYKYF
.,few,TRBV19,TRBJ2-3,TGTGCCAGTATTGGGAGGGATACGCAGTATTTT,CASIGRDTQYF
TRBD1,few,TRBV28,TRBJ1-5,TGTGCCACCGCCGGGACAGGGGAATCCTATCAGCCCCAGCATTTT,CATAGTGESYQPQHF
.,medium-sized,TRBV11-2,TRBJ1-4,TGTGCCAGCAGCTTAGTTTGGGCACAGAATGAAAAACTGTTTTTT,CASSLVWAQNEKLFF